A single sample gave rise to the 5 T cell receptor beta chains below, sequenced in a study of T cells after yellow fever vaccination. TCRdb re-called the 5' RACE reads with MiXCR, one entry per CDR3 protein. The data hold over 250,000 distinct CDR3 sequences, with over 4% observed a single time. This sample comprised PBMCs, obtained 5 days after the yellow fever booster vaccination. The receptors were sampled from a man aged 18 to 35 who received the YFV17D yellow fever vaccine.

CDR3 in DNA: TGTGCCAGCAGTTACGGTCAGGGGAAGGCTGAAAAACTGTTTTTT. It translates to CASSYGQGKAEKLFF. This chain links TRBV6-5 with TRBJ1-4; D may be TRBD1 (6 bases). The CDR3 is made up of 15 amino acids. The V gene's germline CDR1 is MNHEY and CDR2 SVGAGI. V was trimmed by 2 bases and J by 7 bases, leaving 14 bases between them.

This clonotype has only a few counts. The chain combines TRBV6-5 with TRBJ1-1; 10 nucleotides match TRBD1. The CDR3 spans 14 residues. With 5 bases clipped from V and 1 base from J, the junction kept 1 base outside the gene matches. Per the germline V gene, CDR1 is MNHEY and CDR2 is SVGAGI. The CDR3 sequence: CASSRQGANTEAFF. Written as DNA, the CDR3 is TGTGCCAGCAGTCGACAGGGGGCGAACACTGAAGCTTTCTTT.

Only a few counts were recorded for this clonotype. The chain carries TRBV7-2 and TRBJ2-3, with 8 nucleotides matching TRBD1. Per germline, CDR1 SGHTA and CDR2 FQGNSA. The CDR3 contains 15 residues. V dropped 3 bases and J dropped 2; count of bases not matched to a gene: 4. CDR3 coding DNA: TGTGCCAGCAGCTTCTCAGGGGGCAACACAGATACGCAGTATTTT. Translating gives CASSFSGGNTDTQYF.

This clonotype was seen at least ten times. The chain is built from TRBV5-1 and TRBJ2-1, with TRBD1 matching over 7 bases. This CDR3 region has 15 residues. With V trimmed by 0 bases and J by 9 bases, 9 bases remained unmatched. Germline CDR1 is SGHRS and CDR2 is YFSETQ. The CDR3 loop is CASSLEEAGGGEQFF. The CDR3 nucleotides are TGCGCCAGCAGCTTGGAGGAGGCAGGGGGTGGTGAGCAGTTCTTC.

This clonotype was observed a few times. The rearrangement joins TRBV7-9 to TRBJ2-1; 13 bases fit TRBD2. The CDR3 is 17 residues long. V was clipped by 6 bases and J by 7 bases; unmatched bases: 12. The V gene's germline CDR1 is SEHNR and CDR2 FQNEAQ (reference sequence). The CDR3 sequence: CASRPAYGTSGVNEQFF. Here the CDR3 DNA reads TGTGCCAGCAGACCTGCGTATGGGACTAGCGGGGTAAATGAGCAGTTCTTC. The full variable domain, completed using reference TRBV7-9 and TRBJ2-1, is DTGVSQNPRHKITKRGQNVTFRCDPISEHNRLYWYRQTLGQGPEFLTYFQNEAQLEKSRLLSDRFSAERPKGSFSTLEIQRTEQGDSAMYLCASRPAYGTSGVNEQFFGPGTRLTVL.